Detailed here is one T cell receptor (beta chain). The antigen remains undetermined. TCRdb analysed the reads with MiXCR anew, one entry per CDR3 protein. Of 550,000 to 850,000 distinct CDR3 sequences detected, around 31% appear once; the ten largest clones hold 18%. The source of the sample is a study of T cell repertoires in cytomegalovirus infection. Study context: Newly reported HLA-C-restricted and thoroughly characterized HLA-B-restricted CMV epitopes were employed. Both CMV infection and a matching HLA type were indicated by public TCR beta signatures.

The CDR3 length is 17 residues. Per germline, CDR1 SEHNR and CDR2 FQNEAQ (reference sequence). Trimming cost V 2 bases and J 7 bases, with 21 bases left between them. Study-level points and caveats: Cumulated frequencies of public TCR beta families served to identify carriers of CMV plus the relevant HLA. The study found HLA-C-restricted CMV-specific TCR beta clonotypes dominating the ex vivo response.

The sample in question was cultured PBMCs, obtained from culture after CMV antigen stimulation. This clonotype was sampled from a human donor in good health (CMV status not recorded). Some clones in this sample may be carry-over from other donors' samples. This sequence joins TRBV7-9 and TRBJ2-1; possibly TRBD2 for D (6 bases). CDR3 protein: CASSLSVTAGGGNEQFF. CDR3 bases: TGTGCCAGCAGCTTAAGCGTGACAGCGGGTGGAGGAAATGAGCAGTTCTTC.